A single sample gave rise to the 2 T cell receptor beta chains below, sequenced in a study of CD4 T cells in relation to SARS-CoV-2 and coronaviruses (TCRdb year 2021). The protocol used for the library was the immunoSEQ multiplex PCR assay. TCRdb stores this immuneACCESS table with in-frame sequences only. Part of the clones is absent; in the studies checked, under half of the shortfall reflects unresolved V genes, and no reason is known for the rest. Present in this sample are 9,000 to 13,000 clones, over 80% of which were seen just once. The ten largest clones capture about 2.2% of the sample. Sequenced: naive CD4+ T cells from PBMCs. The cell subset or site label here, explained by the study, means: naive CD4+ T cells isolated by negative enrichment. The receptors derive from an adult with COVID-19.

The V call is TRBV27, the J call TRBJ1-1, with D perhaps matching TRBD1 (6 bases). V shed 9 bases and J shed 3 bases, with 14 bases lying between them. The CDR3 has 13 amino acids. The V gene's germline CDR1 is MNHEY and CDR2 SMNVEV (reference sequence). CDR3 DNA: TGTGCCAGTGCTGGGAGGGGGTACACTGAAGCTTTCTTT. This translates into CASAGRGYTEAFF.

This clone was observed a single time. J is TRBJ1-2 and V is TRBV7-9; D ambiguous. This CDR3 has 15 amino acids. The V and J ends lost 2 bases and 2 bases respectively, with 12 bases between them. The V gene's germline CDR1 is SEHNR and CDR2 FQNEAQ (reference sequence). CDR3 nucleotide sequence: TGTGCCAGCAGCTTAAAAGACACCGGAAACTATGGCTACACCTTC. It translates to CASSLKDTGNYGYTF.